The clone carrying this T cell receptor (beta chain) came up once. No antigen is known for it. Clones were sequenced by immunoSEQ multiplex PCR, and TCRdb holds only the in-frame ones, with some missing. The repertoire holds roughly 640,000 clones, with around 97% as singletons. The data derive from a study of shared clonotypes between healthy human individuals. General study findings and limits: Rarefaction exposed incomplete sorted-subset sequencing despite large depth.

Germline V gene sequence: CDR1 ENHRY, CDR2 SYGVKD. The CDR3 contains 19 residues. V shed 5 bases, J shed 9 bases, and the junction held 17 bases outside the gene matches. This chain uses TRBV10-3 with TRBJ2-3; TRBD2 aligns across 16 bases. The sequence derives from a woman aged 25 to 39 in good health. Sequenced: naive CD4+ T cells sorted from blood. Subset defined: CD45RA+ positively selected. The CDR3 nucleotides are TGTGCCATCAGTAAGGGACTAGCGGGAGGGGGGCGGACAGCGGGCACGCAGTATTTT. Its protein product is CAISKGLAGGGRTAGTQYF.